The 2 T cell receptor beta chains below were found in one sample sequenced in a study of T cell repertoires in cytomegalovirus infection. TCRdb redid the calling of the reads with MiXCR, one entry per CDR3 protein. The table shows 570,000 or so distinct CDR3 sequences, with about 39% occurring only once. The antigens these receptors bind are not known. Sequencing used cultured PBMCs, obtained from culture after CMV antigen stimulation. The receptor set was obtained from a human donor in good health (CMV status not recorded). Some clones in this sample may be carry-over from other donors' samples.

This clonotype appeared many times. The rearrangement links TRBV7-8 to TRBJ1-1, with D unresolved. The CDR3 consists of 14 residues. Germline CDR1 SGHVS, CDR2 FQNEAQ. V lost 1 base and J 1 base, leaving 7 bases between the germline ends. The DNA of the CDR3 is TGTGCCAGCAGCTTAGAGGCCAGGAACACTGAAGCTTTCTTT. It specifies CASSLEARNTEAFF.

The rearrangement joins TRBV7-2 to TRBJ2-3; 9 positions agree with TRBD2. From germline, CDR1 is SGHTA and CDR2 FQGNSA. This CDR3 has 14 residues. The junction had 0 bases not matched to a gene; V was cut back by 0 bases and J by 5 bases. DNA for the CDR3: TGTGCCAGCAGCTTAGCGCGGGGGGGAGATACGCAGTATTTT. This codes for CASSLARGGDTQYF. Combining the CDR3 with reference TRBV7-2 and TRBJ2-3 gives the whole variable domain GAGVSQSPSNKVTEKGKDVELRCDPISGHTALYWYRQSLGQGLEFLIYFQGNSAPDKSGLPSDRFSAERTGGSVSTLTIQRTQQEDSAVYLCASSLARGGDTQYFGPGTRLTVL.